The TCR beta chain under discussion was sequenced for a study of shared clonotypes between healthy human individuals. As for the study in general: For every donor, three CD4 naive, three CD4 memory, two CD8 naive and one CD8 memory plates were used. General study findings and limits: Non-shared clonotypes were found to have lower generation probabilities than the clonotypes that were shared by all four of the sorted-subset donors.

Replicate PCRs run on sorted subsets employed 150 to 250 ng DNA, approximately 30,000 T cell genomes. Sequencing was performed with immunoSEQ multiplex PCR; in TCRdb, only in-frame clones are kept and a portion is missing. This table has around 1,100,000 clones, around three quarters appearing once. The CDR3 runs 14 residues. CDR1 MNHEY and CDR2 SMNVEV come from the germline V gene (reference sequence). The germline V and J ends were trimmed by 3 bases and 7 bases, with 16 bases remaining between them. To note about this clone: No antigen is known for it.

Sequencing input: memory CD4+ T cells from PBMCs. Indicated subset: CD45RA-negative fraction. The clonotype originates from a man younger than 30 in good health. Some clones in this sample may be carry-over from other donors' samples. This chain connects TRBV27 to TRBJ2-7; D perhaps matches TRBD2 (6 bases). CDR3 in amino acids: CASSFRWGVREQYF. The DNA for the CDR3 is TGTGCCAGCAGTTTTAGGTGGGGGGTGAGGGAGCAGTACTTC.